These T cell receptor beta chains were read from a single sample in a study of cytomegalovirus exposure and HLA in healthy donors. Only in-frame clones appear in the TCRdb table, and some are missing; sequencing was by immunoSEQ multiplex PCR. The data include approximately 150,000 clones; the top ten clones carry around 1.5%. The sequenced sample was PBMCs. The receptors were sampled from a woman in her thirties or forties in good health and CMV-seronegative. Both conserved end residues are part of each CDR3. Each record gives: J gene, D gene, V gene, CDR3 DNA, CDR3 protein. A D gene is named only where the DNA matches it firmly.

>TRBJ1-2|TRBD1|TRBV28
TGTGCCATCGACGGAACAGGGGACAGGAGGAACTATGGCTACACCTTC
CAIDGTGDRRNYGYTF
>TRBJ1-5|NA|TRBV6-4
TGTGCCAGCAGTCCGGGATATACAGGGCAGCCCCAGCATTTT
CASSPGYTGQPQHF
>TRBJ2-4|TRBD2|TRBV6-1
TGTGCCAGCAGTGAATCGGGGGGGGGAGTAGCCAAAAACATTCAGTACTTC
CASSESGGGVAKNIQYF
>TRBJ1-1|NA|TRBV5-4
TGTGCCAGCAGCTTGGGCCAGGCAAACACTGAAGCTTTCTTT
CASSLGQANTEAFF
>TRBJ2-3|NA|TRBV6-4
TGTGCCAGCAGTGACTCACGAGAGGGCACAGATACGCAGTATTTT
CASSDSREGTDTQYF
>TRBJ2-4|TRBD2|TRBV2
TGTGCCAGCAGTTTTACTAGCGGTCTAGCCAAAAACATTCAGTACTTC
CASSFTSGLAKNIQYF
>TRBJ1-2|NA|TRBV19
TGTGCCAGTAGTATCAGTATCTATGGCTACACCTTC
CASSISIYGYTF
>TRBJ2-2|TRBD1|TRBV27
TGTGCCAGCAGCCACAGGGGGAGGATGGGGGAGCTGTTTTTT
CASSHRGRMGELFF
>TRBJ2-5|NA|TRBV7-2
TGTGCCAGCAACTCCGGGGGTGGGGTGACCCAGTACTTC
CASNSGGGVTQYF
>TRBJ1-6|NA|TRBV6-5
TGTGCCAGCAGTTACTCCAGGGGTTCACCCCTCCACTTT
CASSYSRGSPLHF
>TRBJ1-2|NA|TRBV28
TGTGCCAGCTCCCGCAGAAACTATGGCTACACCTTC
CASSRRNYGYTF
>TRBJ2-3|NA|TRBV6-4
TGTGCCAGCAGTCAATCAGGCGAAGGCGCAGATACGCAGTATTTT
CASSQSGEGADTQYF
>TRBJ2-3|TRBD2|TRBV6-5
TGTGCCAGCAGTTACACGACTAGCGGCCGATCAGATACGCAGTATTTT
CASSYTTSGRSDTQYF
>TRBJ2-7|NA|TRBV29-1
TGCAGCGCCGGGACTGTGAACGAGCAGTACTTC
CSAGTVNEQYF
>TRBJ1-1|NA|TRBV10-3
TGTGCCATCAGTGAACAGGGAAGTATGAACACTGAAGCTTTCTTT
CAISEQGSMNTEAFF
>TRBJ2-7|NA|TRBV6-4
TGTGCCAGCAGTGACTCGGCGGGGGCCAACTACGAGCAGTACTTC
CASSDSAGANYEQYF
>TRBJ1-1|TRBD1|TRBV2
TGTGCCAGCAGTGAACGGACAGGGGGCACTGAAGCTTTCTTT
CASSERTGGTEAFF
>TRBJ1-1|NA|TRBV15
TGTGCCACCAGCAGAGGCGGGGCCCGGAACACTGAAGCTTTCTTT
CATSRGGARNTEAFF
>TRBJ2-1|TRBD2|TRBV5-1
TGCGCCAGCAGCTTAGCGGGGGGAAACTACAATGAGCAGTTCTTC
CASSLAGGNYNEQFF
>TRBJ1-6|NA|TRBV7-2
TGTGCCAGCAGCCCGAGACGGGGTTTAAGAAATTCACCCCTCCACTTT
CASSPRRGLRNSPLHF
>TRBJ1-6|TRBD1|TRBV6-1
TGTGCCAGCACATTGGGACAGACTAATTCACCCCTCCACTTT
CASTLGQTNSPLHF
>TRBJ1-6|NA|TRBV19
TGTGCCAGTAGTATTACAGGGTTCAATTCACCCCTCCACTTT
CASSITGFNSPLHF
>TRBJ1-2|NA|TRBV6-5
TGTGCCAGCAGTAGAACAGGGTCACACTATGGCTACACCTTC
CASSRTGSHYGYTF
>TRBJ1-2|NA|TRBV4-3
TGCGCCAGCAGCCAAGATGAGGCTCGGACAGGCTACACCTTC
CASSQDEARTGYTF
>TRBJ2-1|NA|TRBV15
TGTGCCACCAGCAGAGATGATTGGCGGGGCTCGGGGAATGAGCAGTTCTTC
CATSRDDWRGSGNEQFF
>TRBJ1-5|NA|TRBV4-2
TGTGCCAGCAGCACCCGGGGTCGAATTAGCAATCAGCCCCAGCATTTT
CASSTRGRISNQPQHF
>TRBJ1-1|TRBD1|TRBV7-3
TGTGCCAGCTCCGGGACAGGGCTGAACACTGAAGCTTTCTTT
CASSGTGLNTEAFF
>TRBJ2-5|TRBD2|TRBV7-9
TGTGCCAGCAGCTTAGGGTCCGGGGGGGCAGAGACCCAGTACTTC
CASSLGSGGAETQYF